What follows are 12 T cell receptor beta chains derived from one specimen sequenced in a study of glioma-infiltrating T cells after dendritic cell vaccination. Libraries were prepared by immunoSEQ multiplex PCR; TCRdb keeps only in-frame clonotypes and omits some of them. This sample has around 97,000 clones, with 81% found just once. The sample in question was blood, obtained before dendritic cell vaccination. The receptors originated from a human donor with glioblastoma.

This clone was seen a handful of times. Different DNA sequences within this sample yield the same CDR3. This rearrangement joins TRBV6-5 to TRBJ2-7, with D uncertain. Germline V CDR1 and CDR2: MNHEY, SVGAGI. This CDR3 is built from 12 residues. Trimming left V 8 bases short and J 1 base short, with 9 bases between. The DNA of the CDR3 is TGTGCCAGCCGAGGCGGATCCTACGAGCAGTACTTC. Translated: CASRGGSYEQYF.

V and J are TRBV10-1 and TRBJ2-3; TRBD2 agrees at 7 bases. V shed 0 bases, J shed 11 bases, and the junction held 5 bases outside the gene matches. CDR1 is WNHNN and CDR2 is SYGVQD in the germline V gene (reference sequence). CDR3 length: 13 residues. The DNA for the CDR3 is TGCGCCAGCAGTGAGTCAACGGGGGGACTGCAGTATTTT. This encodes CASSESTGGLQYF.

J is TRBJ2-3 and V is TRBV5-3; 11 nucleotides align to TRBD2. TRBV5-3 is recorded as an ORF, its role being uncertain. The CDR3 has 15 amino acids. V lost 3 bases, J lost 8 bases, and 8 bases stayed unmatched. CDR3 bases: TGTGCCAGAAGCTGTAGCGGGGGGGCTGGCGGTACGCAGTATTTT. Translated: CARSCSGGAGGTQYF.

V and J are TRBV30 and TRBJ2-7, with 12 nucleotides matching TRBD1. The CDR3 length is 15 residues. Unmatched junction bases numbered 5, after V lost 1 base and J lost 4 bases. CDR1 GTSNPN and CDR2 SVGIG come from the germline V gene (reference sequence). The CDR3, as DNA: TGTGCCTGGAGTGGGGACAGGGGGCCGCCTTACGAGCAGTACTTC. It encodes CAWSGDRGPPYEQYF.

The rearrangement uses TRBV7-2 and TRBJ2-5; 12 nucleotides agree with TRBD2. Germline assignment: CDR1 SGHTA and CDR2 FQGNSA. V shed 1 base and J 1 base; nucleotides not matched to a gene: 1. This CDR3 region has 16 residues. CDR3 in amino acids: CASSLVTSGGQETQYF. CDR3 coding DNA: TGTGCCAGCAGCTTAGTGACTAGCGGGGGCCAAGAGACCCAGTACTTC.

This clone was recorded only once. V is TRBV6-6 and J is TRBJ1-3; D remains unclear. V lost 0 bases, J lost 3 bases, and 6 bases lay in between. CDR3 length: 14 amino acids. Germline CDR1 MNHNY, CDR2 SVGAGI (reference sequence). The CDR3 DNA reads TGTGCCAGCAGTTACTCGAGAGATGGAAACACCATATATTTT. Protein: CASSYSRDGNTIYF.

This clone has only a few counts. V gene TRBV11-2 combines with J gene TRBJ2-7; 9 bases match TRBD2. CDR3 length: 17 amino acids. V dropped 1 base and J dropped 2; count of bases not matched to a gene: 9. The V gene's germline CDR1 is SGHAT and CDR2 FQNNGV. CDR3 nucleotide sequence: TGTGCCAGCAGCTTAGGAGGGCTAGCGGGGACTCCCTACGAGCAGTACTTC. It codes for CASSLGGLAGTPYEQYF.

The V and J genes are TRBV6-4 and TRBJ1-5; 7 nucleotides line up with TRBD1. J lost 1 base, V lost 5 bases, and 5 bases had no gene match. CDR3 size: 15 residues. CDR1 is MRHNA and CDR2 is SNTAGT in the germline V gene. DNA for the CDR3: TGTGCCAGCAGTACCGGGACAGCCAGCAATCAGCCCCAGCATTTT. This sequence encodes CASSTGTASNQPQHF.

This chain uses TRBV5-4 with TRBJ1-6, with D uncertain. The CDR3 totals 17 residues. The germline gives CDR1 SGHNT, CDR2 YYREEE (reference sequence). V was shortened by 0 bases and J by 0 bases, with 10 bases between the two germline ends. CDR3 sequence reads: CASSLDDWSSYNSPLHF. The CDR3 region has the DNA TGTGCCAGCAGCTTGGACGACTGGAGCTCCTATAATTCACCCCTCCACTTT.

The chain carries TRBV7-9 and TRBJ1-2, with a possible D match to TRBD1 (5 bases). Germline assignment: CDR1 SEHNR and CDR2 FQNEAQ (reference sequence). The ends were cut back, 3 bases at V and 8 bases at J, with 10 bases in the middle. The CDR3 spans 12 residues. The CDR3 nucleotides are TGTGCCAGCAGCTTGGGGGGAGGAGGCTACACCTTC. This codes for CASSLGGGGYTF.

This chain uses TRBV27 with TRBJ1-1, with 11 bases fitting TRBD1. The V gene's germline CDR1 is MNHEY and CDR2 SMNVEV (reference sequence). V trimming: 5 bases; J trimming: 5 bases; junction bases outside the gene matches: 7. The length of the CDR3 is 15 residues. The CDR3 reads CASSTLDRGPTEAFF. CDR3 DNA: TGTGCCAGCAGTACTCTGGACAGGGGGCCTACTGAAGCTTTCTTT.

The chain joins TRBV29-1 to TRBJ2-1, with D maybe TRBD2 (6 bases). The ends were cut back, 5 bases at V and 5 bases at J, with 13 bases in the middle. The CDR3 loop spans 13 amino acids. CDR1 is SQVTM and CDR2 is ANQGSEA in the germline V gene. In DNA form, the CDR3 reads TGCAGCGTTTTGAAGGAGGGCCACAATGAGCAGTTCTTC. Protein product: CSVLKEGHNEQFF.